A single sample gave rise to the 17 T cell receptor beta chains below, sequenced in a study of blood T cell repertoires in COVID-19. Profiled with immunoSEQ multiplex PCR; TCRdb holds only in-frame clones, not every one. The sample lists 110,000 or so clones, more than 70% occurring once. Input material: peripheral blood. These receptors originate from a woman aged 55-75 years with COVID-19, enrolled during active disease.

This clone was observed a single time. The V gene is TRBV18, the J gene TRBJ1-6, with TRBD1 as a possible D gene (6 bases). Trimming left V 5 bases short and J 7 bases short, with 15 bases between. Germline V CDR1 and CDR2: KGHSH, LQKENI. The CDR3 loop spans 15 amino acids. The CDR3 coding sequence is TGTGCCAGCTCATCCTATCAGGGGCGAAATTCACCCCTCCACTTT. Amino acid sequence: CASSSYQGRNSPLHF.

The chain carries TRBV7-2 and TRBJ2-7, with a tentative D call TRBD2 (7 bases). The CDR3 is 14 residues long. Germline V gives CDR1 SGHTA, CDR2 FQGNSA. V was trimmed by 5 bases and J by 0 bases, leaving 11 bases between them. The DNA of the CDR3 is TGTGCCAGCAGCAAGGGGGGGGACTCCTACGAGCAGTACTTC. It is translated as CASSKGGDSYEQYF.

This clone was seen only once. This chain uses TRBV19 with TRBJ1-2, with D tentatively TRBD1 (5 bases). The germline CDR1 and CDR2 sequences are LNHDA and SQIVND (reference sequence). There are 19 residues in the CDR3. V shed 2 bases and J shed 5 bases, with 27 bases lying between them. DNA for the CDR3: TGTGCCAGTAGTATAAGGGCAGGGAGAGGTATGCGGAGGGGTTATGGCTACACCTTC. This translates into CASSIRAGRGMRRGYGYTF.

The chain links TRBV28 to TRBJ1-3, with 10 bases aligning to TRBD1. Germline V lookup: CDR1 MDHEN, CDR2 SYDVKM. The CDR3 spans 16 residues. Losses at the gene ends were 8 bases for V and 0 bases for J; bases not matched to a gene: 7. The CDR3 nucleotides read TGTGCCAGCGAGCCGGGACAGGGGCTCTCTGGAAACACCATATATTTT. This gives the protein CASEPGQGLSGNTIYF.

This clone has only a few counts. This chain links TRBV5-1 with TRBJ1-1; D not resolved. Per the germline V gene, CDR1 is SGHRS and CDR2 is YFSETQ. Trimming shortened V by 1 base and J by 0 bases, and 13 bases separated the two germline ends. The length of the CDR3 is 16 residues. For the CDR3, the DNA is TGCGCCAGCAGCTTGCGGTCGGCGGCGATGAACACTGAAGCTTTCTTT. It is translated as CASSLRSAAMNTEAFF.

The sample holds many counts of this clone. At the DNA level, this CDR3 is encoded by other sequences in the same sample as well. The chain couples TRBV10-2 to TRBJ1-5; 7 nucleotides agree with TRBD1. Per the germline V gene, CDR1 is WSHSY and CDR2 is SAAADI. The CDR3 consists of 15 residues. The ends lost 4 bases at V and 0 bases at J; junction bases unmatched: 3. Here the CDR3 DNA reads TGCGCCAGCAGTGTCGGGACAGATAGCAATCAGCCCCAGCATTTT. This encodes CASSVGTDSNQPQHF.

The chain has TRBV30 and TRBJ1-5, with 7 bases fitting TRBD1. Trimming cost V 1 base and J 9 bases; bases outside gene matches: 3. This CDR3 has 12 amino acids. CDR1 and CDR2 from the germline V gene are GTSNPN and SVGIG (reference sequence). CDR3 DNA: TGTGCCTGGAGTGCGCGACAGGGGCCCCAGCATTTT. Translated: CAWSARQGPQHF. The complete variable domain, with remaining parts taken from reference TRBV30 and TRBJ1-5, reads SQTIHQWPATLVQPVGSPLSLECTVEGTSNPNLYWYRQAAGRGLQLLFYSVGIGQISSEVPQNLSASRPQDRQFILSSKKLLLSDSGFYLCAWSARQGPQHFGDGTRLSIL.

A single count supports this clone. This chain joins TRBV5-8 and TRBJ2-2, with D possibly matching TRBD2 (5 bases). V was trimmed by 0 bases and J by 6 bases, leaving 6 bases between them. CDR1 is SGHTS, CDR2 YDEGEE, per germline. The length of the CDR3 is 13 residues. The CDR3 spells CASSLGRAGELFF. The CDR3 DNA reads as TGTGCCAGCAGCTTGGGGCGGGCCGGGGAGCTGTTTTTT.

V usage is TRBV27 and J usage is TRBJ1-5; D not certain. Looked up from germline, CDR1 is MNHEY and CDR2 is SMNVEV (reference sequence). V lost 6 bases to trimming and J lost 0 bases, with 12 bases between them. The CDR3 loop spans 15 amino acids. CDR3 in amino acids: CASSLTPNSNQPQHF. The CDR3 region has the DNA TGTGCCAGCAGCCTAACTCCGAATAGCAATCAGCCCCAGCATTTT.

The V gene is TRBV7-9, the J gene TRBJ2-1, with 10 positions matching TRBD2. Germline CDR1 is SEHNR and CDR2 is FQNEAQ (reference sequence). V shed 4 bases and J 7 bases; nucleotides not matched to a gene: 13. The CDR3 is 17 amino acids. The CDR3 DNA is TGTGCCAGCAGCTCCATCCTCGGCCTAGCGGGGGTGAATGAGCAGTTCTTC. Protein sequence: CASSSILGLAGVNEQFF.

The chain is built from TRBV7-8 and TRBJ1-3; D possibly corresponds to TRBD1 (5 bases). This CDR3 contains 14 residues. CDR1 SGHVS and CDR2 FQNEAQ come from the germline V gene. V dropped 10 bases and J dropped 2 bases, with 15 bases sitting between them. CDR3 region: CANTRTLPGNTIYF. The CDR3 DNA reads TGTGCCAACACCCGGACATTGCCTGGAAACACCATATATTTT.

CDR3 loop: CASSSGGGGDTQYF. Written as DNA, the CDR3 is TGTGCCAGCAGCTCCGGGGGCGGGGGAGATACGCAGTATTTT. The rearrangement joins TRBV5-4 to TRBJ2-3; possibly TRBD2 for D (7 bases). Trimming pared 3 bases from V and 5 bases from J, leaving 13 bases between. The length of the CDR3 is 14 residues. Germline V gene data show CDR1 as SGHNT and CDR2 as YYREEE (reference sequence).

The V call is TRBV5-8, the J call TRBJ1-5; 7 bases line up with TRBD1. Germline V CDR1 and CDR2: SGHTS, YDEGEE. This CDR3 has 16 amino acids. Trimming at V came to 4 bases and at J to 2 bases, leaving 9 bases not matched to a gene. The DNA of the CDR3 is TGTGCCAGCAGCCTAGAGGGGGCTGGTGGCAATCAGCCCCAGCATTTT. This codes for CASSLEGAGGNQPQHF.

V and J are TRBV9 and TRBJ1-2, with unresolved D. The V end lost 1 base, the J end lost 5 bases, and 9 bases lay between the germline ends. The CDR3 runs 13 residues. The germline V gene encodes CDR1 SGDLS and CDR2 YYNGEE. CDR3 nucleotide sequence: TGTGCCAGCAGCGTATCGATGAGGTATGGCTACACCTTC. It specifies CASSVSMRYGYTF.

The rearrangement joins TRBV23-1 to TRBJ2-5; 14 nucleotides align to TRBD2. TRBV23-1 is identified as an open reading frame with a role that is uncertain. J was trimmed by 5 bases and V by 9 bases; bases with no gene match: 5. The CDR3 has 14 residues. In nucleotides, the CDR3 is TGCGCCAGTATCGGACTAGCGGGGGGTGAGACCCAGTACTTC. Encoded protein: CASIGLAGGETQYF.

V gene TRBV3-1 (or the pseudogene TRBV3-2) combines with J gene TRBJ2-3, with TRBD2 matching over 9 bases. Germline CDR1 LGHDT, CDR2 YNNKEL (reference sequence). V lost 4 bases and J lost 6; bases outside the gene matches: 8. This CDR3 spans 15 amino acids. DNA of the CDR3: TGTGCCAGCAGCCCCGCTAGCGGGGTATCGGATACGCAGTATTTT. This encodes CASSPASGVSDTQYF.

J is TRBJ1-5 and V is TRBV30; 8 bases match TRBD1. The CDR3 totals 16 residues. Per the germline V gene, CDR1 is GTSNPN and CDR2 is SVGIG (reference sequence). With 2 bases clipped from V and 6 bases from J, the junction kept 12 bases outside the gene matches. CDR3 protein: CAWSPPDRDGGQPQHF. Written as DNA, the CDR3 is TGTGCCTGGAGTCCCCCGGACAGGGACGGTGGTCAGCCCCAGCATTTT.